Here is one T cell receptor (beta chain) with its context. The antigen is undetermined. The junction departs from germline at one end; a sequencing error may be responsible. Germline V CDR1 and CDR2: SGHNT, YYREEE (reference sequence). The CDR3 totals 17 residues. The data originate from a study of tumor and adjacent non-tumor tissue in lung cancer. Notes on the study in general: Patients with more diverse tumor TCRs had worse survival. TCR diversity was significantly greater in tumor than normal lung tissue. Top 100 clones took a larger repertoire share in normal lung.

No cell sorting was done before RNA was extracted from the tissue. Between August and November 2014, newly diagnosed, chemotherapy-naive lung cancer patients underwent thoracic surgery in China. Three rounds of nested PCR, following a modified ARM-PCR protocol, produced the TCRbeta library. Each CDR3 protein is one row after TCRdb ran MiXCR on the multiplex PCR reads. The sample yields some 80,000 distinct CDR3 sequences, over 55% seen once. The source material was lung tumor tissue. This clonotype originated in a woman aged 35 to 49 with non-small cell lung cancer. This chain joins TRBV5-4 and TRBJ2-3; perhaps TRBD2 as D (5 bases). The CDR3 sequence is CASSLVSREPTTDTQYF. The CDR3 nucleotides are TGTGCCAGCAGCTTGGTTTCTCGGGAACCTACCACAGATACGCAGTATTTC.